Below, 27 T cell receptor beta chains from the same sample are listed, as sequenced in a study of T cells in Graves' hyperthyroidism and ophthalmopathy. The source material, RNA transcripts, was used to amplify TCR beta CDR3 regions. The TCR CDR3 was amplified in a first-round RT-PCR using the HTBI primer set. MiXCR, applied by TCRdb to the multiplex PCR reads, yields one record per CDR3 protein. The sample carries around 700,000 distinct CDR3 sequences, over 35% recorded once. Specimen: blood. The receptors shown here come from a woman aged 40 to 49 with Graves' hyperthyroidism.

A word on this clonotype: A much larger clone lies one base from this, so it may be a read error. This sequence joins TRBV7-9 and TRBJ1-2, with D unclear. Per the germline V gene, CDR1 is SEHNR and CDR2 is FQNEAQ (reference sequence). The CDR3 has 13 residues. V lost 5 bases and J lost 10, with 17 bases in between. CDR3: CASSPPGSGDYTF. CDR3 nucleotides: TGTGCCAGCAGCCCCCCGGGTTCCGGTGACTACACCTTC.

The V call is TRBV6-5, the J call TRBJ2-7, with D perhaps given as TRBD1 or TRBD2 (5 bases each). The CDR3 is 16 amino acids. Trimming took off 4 bases at V and 2 bases at J, with 18 bases between the two ends. CDR1 and CDR2 (germline): MNHEY, SVGAGI. The CDR3 sequence is CASSSEVDYRTYEQYF. CDR3 coding DNA: TGTGCCAGCAGTTCGGAGGTCGACTACAGGACCTACGAGCAGTACTTC.

This clonotype was counted ten times or more. The chain combines TRBV7-2 with TRBJ2-7, with unresolved D. The CDR3 has 12 amino acids. The ends were cut back, 5 bases at V and 7 bases at J, with 12 bases in the middle. CDR1 SGHTA and CDR2 FQGNSA come from the germline V gene. CDR3 DNA sequence: TGTGCCAGCAGCCCCTATATTGGAGAGCAGTACTTC. It translates to CASSPYIGEQYF.

Concerning this clonotype: An end of the junction differs from the germline gene, which may be a read error. The genes are TRBV24-1 and TRBJ1-5; D may be TRBD1 (5 bases). Per germline, CDR1 KGHDR and CDR2 SFDVKD. CDR3 length equals 17 residues. The CDR3 bases are TGTGCCAGCAGTTACATTTGGGGCGGAGGGGATGGTCAGCCCCAGCATTTT. It yields the protein CASSYIWGGGDGQPQHF.

This clonotype is a singleton in its sample. The chain couples TRBV20-1 to TRBJ2-5; D gene unclear. Matching the DNA end better, TRBJ2-1 makes the J call doubtful. The CDR3 runs 11 residues. Per the germline V gene, CDR1 is DFQATT and CDR2 is SNEGSKA (reference sequence). Written as DNA, the CDR3 is TGCAGTGCCGAGGCTTACAATGAGCAGTTCTTC. Its protein product is CSAEAYNEQFF.

At least ten counts were recorded for this clonotype. V gene TRBV5-8 combines with J gene TRBJ2-7; 8 positions agree with TRBD1. Trimming took 4 bases from V and 5 from J; bases not matched to a gene: 11. The CDR3 is 15 amino acids. Germline CDR1 is SGHTS and CDR2 is YDEGEE. CDR3 protein: CASSPSRDRKHEQYF. The CDR3 DNA reads TGTGCCAGCAGCCCGAGCAGGGACAGGAAGCACGAGCAGTACTTC.

This clonotype was seen only a few times. The CDR3 loop is CASSVKVSRGLDEQYF. CDR3 bases: TGTGCCAGCAGCGTAAAAGTTTCGAGGGGGCTCGACGAGCAGTACTTC. The gene calls are TRBV9 and TRBJ2-7; 7 bases agree with TRBD1. Germline V gives CDR1 SGDLS, CDR2 YYNGEE. Trimming at V came to 1 base and at J to 5 bases, leaving 12 bases not matched to a gene. The CDR3 extends over 16 amino acids. The variable domain in full, completed from reference TRBV9 and TRBJ2-7, reads DSGVTQTPKHLITATGQRVTLRCSPRSGDLSVYWYQQSLDQGLQFLIQYYNGEERAKGNILERFSAQQFPDLHSELNLSSLELGDSALYFCASSVKVSRGLDEQYFGPGTRLTVT.

The table lists this clonotype with many counts. The gene calls are TRBV9 and TRBJ1-2, with 8 bases identical to TRBD1. V gave up 5 bases and J gave up 8 bases; unmatched junction bases: 11. There are 14 residues in the CDR3. CDR1 is SGDLS, CDR2 YYNGEE, per germline. CDR3 bases: TGTGCCAGCAGTGACGAGGACAGGGCAATGGGCTACACCTTC. As protein: CASSDEDRAMGYTF.

The CDR3 protein is CASSQASLRDRGTEAFF. In DNA form, the CDR3 reads TGCGCCAGCAGCCAAGCCTCACTTCGGGACAGGGGCACTGAAGCTTTCTTT. The chain joins TRBV4-1 to TRBJ1-1; 10 bases map to TRBD1. Germline CDR1 and CDR2: MGHRA and YSYEKL. This CDR3 contains 17 residues. V trimming: 1 base; J trimming: 4 bases; junction bases outside the gene matches: 9.

This clonotype was observed at least ten times. The rearrangement joins TRBV24-1 to TRBJ2-7, with 8 bases aligning to TRBD2. CDR3 length: 13 residues. CDR1 and CDR2 (germline): KGHDR, SFDVKD. V lost 4 bases to trimming and J lost 5 bases; unmatched junction nucleotides: 3. CDR3 residues: CATSESGGNEQYF. The CDR3 bases are TGTGCCACCAGTGAGTCGGGGGGGAACGAGCAGTACTTC.

Many counts were recorded for this clonotype. This chain links TRBV10-3 with TRBJ2-6; D unclear. The germline V gene encodes CDR1 ENHRY and CDR2 SYGVKD. The CDR3 is 15 residues long. The ends were cut back, 2 bases at V and 4 bases at J, with 9 bases in the middle. The CDR3 spells CAISEPRGGANVLTF. CDR3 DNA: TGTGCCATCAGTGAGCCCCGCGGAGGGGCCAACGTCCTGACTTTC.

The chain has TRBV7-8 and TRBJ1-5; D is possibly TRBD1 (6 bases). The CDR3 is 13 residues long. Germline-derived CDR1 and CDR2 are SGHVS and FQNEAQ. Trimming stripped 7 bases from V and 5 bases from J, with 12 bases between. In DNA form, the CDR3 reads TGTGCCAGCACCAGGGGTACCGATCAGCCCCAGCATTTT. It specifies CASTRGTDQPQHF.

J is TRBJ1-5 and V is TRBV28; D is unresolved. Trimming removed 7 bases from V and 0 bases from J, with 10 bases in between. The CDR3 has 14 residues. Germline assignment: CDR1 MDHEN and CDR2 SYDVKM. The CDR3: CASTMEYSNQPQHF. The CDR3, as DNA: TGTGCCAGCACCATGGAGTATAGCAATCAGCCCCAGCATTTT.

The chain uses TRBV25-1 and TRBJ1-5, with D hard to call. In germline, CDR1 is MGHDK, CDR2 SYGVNS. V lost 5 bases and J lost 8, with 10 bases in between. This CDR3 is built from 12 residues. The CDR3 bases are TGTGCCAGCAGTCCCAGACGGGAGCCCCAGCATTTT. Translation gives CASSPRREPQHF. The entire variable domain, with the rest obtained from reference TRBV25-1 and TRBJ1-5, is as follows: EADIYQTPRYLVIGTGKKITLECSQTMGHDKMYWYQQDPGMELHLIHYSYGVNSTEKGDLSSESTVSRIRTEHFPLTLESARPSHTSQYLCASSPRREPQHFGDGTRLSIL.

This sequence joins TRBV11-2 and TRBJ2-2; 8 bases align to TRBD1. The V gene's germline CDR1 is SGHAT and CDR2 FQNNGV. V shed 7 bases, J shed 5 bases, and the junction held 9 bases outside the gene matches. CDR3 length: 15 residues. CDR3 sequence reads: CASTSGGVVTGELFF. DNA for the CDR3: TGTGCCAGCACCTCAGGGGGCGTAGTGACCGGGGAGCTGTTTTTT.

Only a few counts were recorded for this clonotype. The CDR3 here is CASSPPGTGWYGYTF. In nucleotides, the CDR3 is TGTGCCAGCAGTCCTCCGGGGACAGGATGGTATGGCTACACCTTC. J is TRBJ1-2 and V is TRBV28; 8 bases line up with TRBD1. The length of the CDR3 is 15 residues. Trimming cost V 5 bases and J 5 bases; bases outside gene matches: 10. The V gene's germline CDR1 is MDHEN and CDR2 SYDVKM.

The chain combines TRBV6-6 with TRBJ1-1; a weak D match, TRBD1 (5 bases). The ends were cut back, 5 bases at V and 0 bases at J, with 16 bases in the middle. Germline loops: CDR1 MNHNY, CDR2 SVGAGI (reference sequence). The CDR3 is 16 residues long. DNA of the CDR3: TGTGCCAGCAGTCCTAATCAGGGAATAGTGAACACTGAAGCTTTCTTT. This encodes CASSPNQGIVNTEAFF.

This chain connects TRBV25-1 to TRBJ1-2, with TRBD1 matching 7 bases. The length of the CDR3 is 14 residues. The junction had 7 bases not matched to a gene; V was cut back by 5 bases and J by 4 bases. CDR1 is MGHDK and CDR2 is SYGVNS in the germline V gene. In nucleotides, the CDR3 is TGTGCCAGCAGTTTAGGACAGGAGATCTATGGCTACACCTTC. This encodes CASSLGQEIYGYTF.

A remark on this clonotype: The junction differs from germline at one of its ends, possibly a read error. J is TRBJ1-1 and V is TRBV10-3; tentatively, D is TRBD1 (6 bases). CDR1 is ENHRY, CDR2 SYGVKD, per germline. This CDR3 is 14 amino acids long. The CDR3 loop is CASSAGVKNTEAFF. CDR3 nucleotide sequence: TGTGCCAGCAGTGCAGGGGTAAAAAACACTGAAGCTTTCTTT.

The chain is built from TRBV10-3 and TRBJ2-7, with D possibly matching TRBD2 (6 bases). V lost 7 bases, J lost 2 bases, and 9 bases lay in between. This CDR3 comprises 12 residues. Germline lookup yields CDR1 ENHRY and CDR2 SYGVKD. The CDR3 here is CAITGGTYEQYF. CDR3 sequence (DNA): TGTGCCATCACGGGCGGGACCTACGAGCAGTACTTC.

The chain combines TRBV24-1 with TRBJ1-2, with 10 bases that match TRBD1. The length of the CDR3 is 15 residues. The germline CDR1 and CDR2 sequences are KGHDR and SFDVKD. Germline trimming cut 4 bases from V and 6 bases from J; bases unmatched to any gene: 7. CDR3 DNA sequence: TGTGCCACCAGTGAGACAGGGGGCGTCTCTCATGGCTACACCTTC. Its protein product is CATSETGGVSHGYTF.

A few counts support this clonotype. The rearrangement joins TRBV25-1 to TRBJ2-2, with 9 bases that match TRBD2. V lost 2 bases and J lost 3; bases outside the gene matches: 7. The CDR3 runs 17 residues. CDR1 is MGHDK, CDR2 SYGVNS, per germline. In DNA, the CDR3 is TGTGCCAGCAGTGAACCTATAGCGGGGGCACACACCGGGGAGCTGTTTTTT. It specifies CASSEPIAGAHTGELFF.

This clonotype was seen a handful of times. The rearrangement uses TRBV7-9 and TRBJ2-7; TRBD1 is a possible D gene (6 bases). V lost 2 bases and J 1 base, leaving 18 bases between the germline ends. Germline V gene lookup returns CDR1 SEHNR and CDR2 FQNEAQ (reference sequence). The CDR3 runs to 17 residues. The CDR3 bases are TGTGCCAGCAGCTTAACCCCGACAGGTTTTACTTCCTACGAGCAGTACTTC. This encodes CASSLTPTGFTSYEQYF.

This clonotype was seen ten or more times. The chain employs TRBV4-3 and TRBJ1-2, with D possibly matching TRBD1 (5 bases). Trimming pared 3 bases from V and 8 bases from J, leaving 10 bases between. Germline-derived CDR1 and CDR2 are LGHNA and YSLEER. This CDR3 is 12 amino acids long. In DNA form, the CDR3 reads TGCGCCAGCAGCCACAACAGGATCGGCTACACCTTC. Translated, it gives CASSHNRIGYTF.

This clonotype was found a few times. The chain carries TRBV9 and TRBJ2-5; D remains unclear. The CDR3 is 12 amino acids. The germline V gene has CDR1 SGDLS and CDR2 YYNGEE. Trimming stripped 3 bases from V and 10 bases from J, with 13 bases between. Written as DNA, the CDR3 is TGTGCCAGCAGCGGGGAAGGCCTCCGCCAGTACTTC. Translated: CASSGEGLRQYF.

This clonotype came up many times. This chain connects TRBV29-1 to TRBJ2-5; 14 bases match TRBD2. The J segment lost 2 bases and the V segment lost 5 bases, leaving 4 bases of the junction unmatched. Germline V lookup: CDR1 SQVTM, CDR2 ANQGSEA. The CDR3 covers 15 residues. The CDR3 coding sequence is TGCAGCGTTCCGTGGACTAGCGGGAGGCAAGAGACCCAGTACTTC. Amino acids: CSVPWTSGRQETQYF.

This clonotype was counted many times. The chain has TRBV15 and TRBJ1-4, with a weak D call TRBD1 (5 bases). Between the trimmed V and J ends, which lost 3 bases and 5 bases, there was a span of 13 bases. Germline V gene data show CDR1 as LNHNV and CDR2 as YYDKDF (reference sequence). The CDR3 has 15 amino acids. CDR3 loop: CATSRAGFANEKLFF. The CDR3, as DNA: TGTGCCACCAGCAGGGCAGGGTTTGCGAATGAAAAACTGTTTTTT.